The text below deals with one T cell receptor (beta chain). This record comes from a study of T-cell reconstitution after alpha-beta-depleted transplantation in children. The CDR3 contains 15 residues. Trimming removed 0 bases from V and 2 bases from J, with 9 bases in between. Germline V CDR1 and CDR2: SGHTA, FQGTGA. During its preparation, the TCRbeta library received unique molecular identifiers. Each CDR3 protein gets one entry after TCRdb re-called the PCR reads with MiXCR. The sample contains about a million distinct CDR3 sequences, roughly 29% of which appear only once. Sample: PBMCs, mostly from graft donor cells, taken 360 days after TCRalphabeta/CD19-depleted stem cell transplant. The sequence was collected from a boy younger than two who had a stem cell transplant for SCID, so the T cells may come from the graft donor. The rearrangement links TRBV7-3 to TRBJ2-3; D gene uncertain. CDR3 amino acids: CASSLTALNTDTQYF. The CDR3 nucleotides read TGTGCCAGCAGCTTAACGGCCCTCAACACAGATACGCAGTATTTT.